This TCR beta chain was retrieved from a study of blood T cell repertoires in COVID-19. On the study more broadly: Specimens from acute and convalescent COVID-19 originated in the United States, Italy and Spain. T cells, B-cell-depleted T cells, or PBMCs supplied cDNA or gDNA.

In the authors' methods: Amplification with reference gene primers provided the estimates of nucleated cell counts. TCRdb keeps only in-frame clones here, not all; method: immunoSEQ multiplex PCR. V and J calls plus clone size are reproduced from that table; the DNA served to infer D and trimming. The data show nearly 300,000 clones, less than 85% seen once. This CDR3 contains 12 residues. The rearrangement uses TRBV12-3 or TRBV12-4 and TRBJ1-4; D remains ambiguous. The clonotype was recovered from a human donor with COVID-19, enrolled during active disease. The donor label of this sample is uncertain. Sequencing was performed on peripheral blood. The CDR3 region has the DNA TGTGCTTCGAAGAGGGTTAATGAAAAACTGTTTTTT. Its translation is CASKRVNEKLFF.